These T cell receptor beta chains were read from a single sample in a study of tumor and adjacent non-tumor tissue in lung cancer. Each CDR3 protein is one row after TCRdb ran MiXCR on the multiplex PCR reads. The sample has roughly 140,000 distinct CDR3 sequences, 60% to 70% seen once; the top ten hold over 15%. Source material: lung tumor tissue. The receptors stem from a man aged 60-69 years with small cell lung cancer. The CDR3 runs from the conserved cysteine through the conserved F or W. The D gene is left open where the match is weak. The size entry is marked missing in some rows and otherwise reads once, few, many or a size class.

V gene	clone size	J gene	D gene	CDR3 DNA	CDR3 protein
TRBV20-1	-	TRBJ2-3	-	TGCAGTGCTTCTAGCACGGGGAACGCAGATACGCAGTATTTT	CSASSTGNADTQYF
TRBV20-1	-	TRBJ2-3	-	TGCAGTGCTAGTTACCTGGCGTCGGCAGATACGCAGTATTTT	CSASYLASADTQYF
TRBV11-2	-	TRBJ2-1	-	TGTGCCAGCGGCTTACAGTATGATGAGCAGTTCTTC	CASGLQYDEQFF
TRBV20-1	-	TRBJ2-2	TRBD2	TGCAGTACTAGAGCTGCATTAGTCGCTAGCGGGAGGATCGCAACCGGGGAGCTGTTTTTT	CSTRAALVASGRIATGELFF
TRBV6-5	-	TRBJ1-5	-	TGTGCCAGTTACTCGATTTGGGATCAGCCCCAGCATTTT	CASYSIWDQPQHF
TRBV20-1	-	TRBJ2-1	TRBD2	TGCAGTGCCCGACTAGGGGAGGGGCGGGAGCAGTTCTTC	CSARLGEGREQFF
TRBV11-2	-	TRBJ1-2	-	TGTGCCAGCAGCTTCCACAGGGACTATGGCTACACATTC	CASSFHRDYGYTF
TRBV5-6	once	TRBJ2-2	-	TGTGCCAGCAGCCTCGTTGACAACAGCACCGGGGAGCTGTTTTTT	CASSLVDNSTGELFF
TRBV29-1	-	TRBJ1-5	-	TGCAGCGTCCGAACAGGGATTAATCAACCCCAGCATTTT	CSVRTGINQPQHF
TRBV20-1	few	TRBJ1-1	-	TGCAGTGCTAGAAGTCCCGATCGAGATACTGAAGCTTTCTTT	CSARSPDRDTEAFF
TRBV20-1	-	TRBJ2-5	TRBD2	TGCAGTGCCACCGGGACTAGAGGGTATCAAGAGACCCATTACTTC	CSATGTRGYQETHYF
TRBV20-1	-	TRBJ2-2	-	TGCAGTGCTAGAGATAGCGACCACGATAACACCGGGGAGCTGCTTTTT	CSARDSDHDNTGELLF
TRBV29-1	many	TRBJ2-1	-	TGCAGCGTTGTTTCCGACAATGAGCAGTTCTTC	CSVVSDNEQFF
TRBV12-3/TRBV12-4	-	TRBJ2-5	-	TGTGCCAGCAGTTTGGGGGTGATCGCAGTGAGCGGAGAGACCCAGTACTTC	CASSLGVIAVSGETQYF
TRBV6-5	many	TRBJ1-1	-	TGTGCCAGCAGTCAACTCTCGAACACTGAAGCTTTCTTT	CASSQLSNTEAFF
TRBV20-1	once	TRBJ2-1	-	TGCAGTGTTAGAGCTAATACTGAGCAGTTCTTC	CSVRANTEQFF
TRBV4-1	-	TRBJ2-5	TRBD2	TGCGCCAGCAGCCTAACTAGCGGGAGGGCTATTCAGACCCAGTACTTC	CASSLTSGRAIQTQYF
TRBV20-1	-	TRBJ2-5	TRBD2	TGCAGTGCTGACTCAAGGGAGTCTAGCGGTGGGGAGGCCCAGTACTTC	CSADSRESSGGEAQYF
TRBV12-3/TRBV12-4	-	TRBJ1-1	-	TGTGCCAGCAGTTTGGTGGGTAATGAAGCTTTCTTT	CASSLVGNEAFF
TRBV30	-	TRBJ1-2	-	TGTGCCTGGAGTGTACGACAACACTCAGGATGCTATGGCTACACCTTC	CAWSVRQHSGCYGYTF
TRBV11-2	once	TRBJ2-1	-	TGTGCCAGCAGCTTAAGGTTTGGGTCTAGCGTCTACAAGCAGTTCTTC	CASSLRFGSSVYKQFF
TRBV10-3	few	TRBJ1-3	-	TGTGCCACCGGGGACACCTCGTTCATATATTTT	CATGDTSFIYF
TRBV4-1	many	TRBJ2-7	-	TGCGCCAGCAGCCAAGAGTGGACTAACACCTACGAGCAGTACTTC	CASSQEWTNTYEQYF
TRBV5-1	-	TRBJ2-1	TRBD2	TGCGCCAGCAGCCCCTACCGGACTAGCGGGATGGGTAACAGGCAGTTCTTC	CASSPYRTSGMGNRQFF
TRBV5-1	once	TRBJ1-2	-	TGCGCTTGCAGCCACACCGGAAGAGGGGATGGCTACACCTTC	CACSHTGRGDGYTF
TRBV6-2/TRBV6-3	-	TRBJ2-1	-	TGTGCCGCCAGTACCGGTCCTAACAATGAGCTGTTCTTC	CAASTGPNNELFF
TRBV6-6	-	TRBJ1-4	TRBD1	TGTGCCAAGAGCCGGGACAGGGATAATGAAAAACTGTTTTTT	CAKSRDRDNEKLFF
TRBV6-2/TRBV6-3	-	TRBJ1-2	-	TGTGCCAACCGTCTACGGGGGACGGAATGCTACACCTTC	CANRLRGTECYTF
TRBV6-6	-	TRBJ2-3	-	TGTGCCAGCAGTTTCGACATAATAGCTAGCCTGTCTACGCAGTATTTT	CASSFDIIASLSTQYF
TRBV6-1	-	TRBJ2-1	-	TGTGCCAGCAGTGGATCAGGAGCTAACCCACGGGATGAGCAACTCTTC	CASSGSGANPRDEQLF
TRBV20-1	-	TRBJ2-3	-	TGCAGTGCTAGCCTCTACCAAGATGTCACAGATACGCAGTATTTT	CSASLYQDVTDTQYF
TRBV20-1	-	TRBJ1-2	-	TGCAGTACTAGCCCTAAAGGGATCGGGGGCTACACCTTC	CSTSPKGIGGYTF
TRBV4-2	-	TRBJ2-7	TRBD2	TGTGCCAGCAGCCCGGGTCGGCTAGCGGGAACCTATAGCTACGAGCAGTACTTC	CASSPGRLAGTYSYEQYF
TRBV11-3	-	TRBJ2-2	TRBD2	TGTGCCAGCAGCTTAACCGCGGGAGTGGTCACCGGGGAGCCATTTTTT	CASSLTAGVVTGEPFF
TRBV29-1	-	TRBJ1-1	-	TGCAGCGGCAAACGGGGTGATGAAGCTTTCTTT	CSGKRGDEAFF
TRBV5-6	-	TRBJ2-7	TRBD2	TGTGCCAGCAGTTCCCTAGCGGGATGTGAGCAGTACTTC	CASSSLAGCEQYF
TRBV4-2	-	TRBJ2-5	TRBD2	TGTGTCAGCAGCCAAAATACGGGACTAGTGGCGACTGAAGAGACCCAGTATTTC	CVSSQNTGLVATEETQYF
TRBV6-1	-	TRBJ2-3	-	TGTGCCAGCAGTGTAGCTTGGGGGGTTCAATACGATATGCAGTATTTT	CASSVAWGVQYDMQYF
TRBV6-2/TRBV6-3	-	TRBJ1-4	-	TGTGTCAGCAGTTTTGGAAGACACATTTCCGAGGGGAAACTGTTTTTT	CVSSFGRHISEGKLFF
TRBV12-3/TRBV12-4	-	TRBJ1-1	-	TGTGTAAGCAGTACGGGACTCATGAACACTGAAGCTTTATTT	CVSSTGLMNTEALF
TRBV6-5	-	TRBJ1-4	-	TGTGCCAGCAGTTACAGGACAGAGTTTAATGAAAAACTGTTTTTT	CASSYRTEFNEKLFF
TRBV24-1	-	TRBJ2-3	-	TGCGCCACCCTATCAGAGGGGGATACGCAGTATTTT	CATLSEGDTQYF
TRBV6-1	-	TRBJ2-7	TRBD1	TGTGCCAGCAGGTGGGTTTGGCTCAGGGACAGGGTCGGGCAGTACTTC	CASRWVWLRDRVGQYF
TRBV28	-	TRBJ2-7	-	TGTGCCAGCAGTTTAAGGTCCTACGAGCAGTACTTC	CASSLRSYEQYF
TRBV6-7	once	TRBJ2-3	-	TGTGCCAGCAAGACAGATACGCAGTATTTT	CASKTDTQYF
TRBV10-1	-	TRBJ1-1	-	TGCGCCAGCAGAGCGGGCCTGAACACTGAAGCTTTCTTT	CASRAGLNTEAFF
TRBV11-2	-	TRBJ2-3	-	TGTGCCAGCAGGTTAGAGGGTGAAACAGATACGCGGTATTTT	CASRLEGETDTRYF
TRBV20-1	few	TRBJ1-1	TRBD1	TGCAGTGCTCTGACAGGGAAAGGGATCACTGAAGCTTTCTTT	CSALTGKGITEAFF